What follows are 12 T cell receptor beta chains derived from one specimen sequenced in a study of blood T cell repertoires in COVID-19. The table came from immunoSEQ multiplex PCR; TCRdb's copy has only in-frame clones and leaves some out. The sample carries about 350,000 clones, about 89% recorded once. Material: PBMCs or T cells enriched from blood (not recorded which). These receptors all stem from a woman in her 30s who had recovered from COVID-19.

The V and J genes are TRBV5-1 and TRBJ2-5; a weak D match, TRBD1 (5 bases). The V gene lost 2 bases and the J gene lost 2 bases, with 13 bases spanning the gap. Germline CDR1 SGHRS, CDR2 YFSETQ. CDR3 size: 15 residues. DNA of the CDR3: TGCGCCAGCAGCTTTTCTACAGGTGAACAAGAGACCCAGTACTTC. This translates into CASSFSTGEQETQYF.

The chain is built from TRBV15 and TRBJ2-2; D may be TRBD2 (6 bases). The V end lost 0 bases, the J end lost 4 bases, and 15 bases lay between the germline ends. Germline assignment: CDR1 LNHNV and CDR2 YYDKDF (reference sequence). The CDR3 sequence is 17 residues long. CDR3 coding DNA: TGTGCCACCAGCAGAGATGTCCGGAGGGTGGGCACCGGGGAGCTGTTTTTT. Protein: CATSRDVRRVGTGELFF.

This chain connects TRBV5-4 to TRBJ1-1, with 8 bases identical to TRBD1. V gave up 2 bases and J gave up 5 bases; unmatched junction bases: 14. The CDR3 length is 17 residues. Germline V gene data show CDR1 as SGHNT and CDR2 as YYREEE (reference sequence). The CDR3 DNA reads as TGTGCCAGCAGCTTAGCACCACCACGGGACAGGAATACTGAAGCTTTCTTT. This encodes CASSLAPPRDRNTEAFF. The complete variable domain, with remaining parts taken from reference TRBV5-4 and TRBJ1-1, reads ETGVTQSPTHLIKTRGQQVTLRCSSQSGHNTVSWYQQALGQGPQFIFQYYREEENGRGNFPPRFSGLQFPNYSSELNVNALELDDSALYLCASSLAPPRDRNTEAFFGQGTRLTVV.

This chain uses TRBV20-1 with TRBJ1-1; a weak D match, TRBD1 (6 bases). Germline V lookup: CDR1 DFQATT, CDR2 SNEGSKA (reference sequence). Trimming cost V 5 bases and J 4 bases, with 8 bases left between them. This CDR3 spans 11 amino acids. CDR3 DNA: TGCAGTGCTGACAGGAGCACTGAAGCTTTCTTT. Translating gives CSADRSTEAFF.

The chain links TRBV6-4 to TRBJ2-4; D ambiguous. CDR1 is MRHNA, CDR2 SNTAGT, per germline. The CDR3 contains 17 residues. Trimming took 7 bases from V and 0 from J, leaving 19 bases between them. CDR3 DNA sequence: TGTGCCAGCACCAACGTAAGAGACAAGTTAGCCAAAAACATTCAGTACTTC. It specifies CASTNVRDKLAKNIQYF.

This clone was picked up one time. The chain recombines TRBV25-1 with TRBJ1-1; TRBD1 might be the D (5 bases). Per germline, CDR1 MGHDK and CDR2 SYGVNS. The CDR3 sequence is 15 residues long. V was clipped by 1 base and J by 6 bases, with 15 bases between them. The DNA of the CDR3 is TGTGCCAGCAGTGAATCCGGCAGGGCCCAACCTGAAGCTTTCTTT. Its protein is CASSESGRAQPEAFF.

The rearrangement uses TRBV2 and TRBJ1-5; D unclear. Germline V gene sequence: CDR1 SNHLY, CDR2 FYNNEI. This CDR3 is built from 15 residues. Trimming stripped 8 bases from V and 0 bases from J, with 14 bases between. The CDR3 sequence: CASLDGYSSNQPQHF. The CDR3 nucleotides read TGTGCCAGCCTTGACGGTTACAGTAGCAATCAGCCCCAGCATTTT.

The chain uses TRBV7-8 and TRBJ2-5; D unresolved. The CDR3 loop spans 13 amino acids. The V end was cut by 5 bases, the J end by 2 bases, with 9 bases between. Germline CDR1 and CDR2: SGHVS and FQNEAQ. This CDR3 is CASSIRIQETQYF. CDR3 DNA sequence: TGTGCCAGCAGCATCAGGATTCAAGAGACCCAGTACTTC. Full variable domain (missing parts from reference TRBV7-8 and TRBJ2-5): GAGVSQSPRYKVAKRGQDVALRCDPISGHVSLFWYQQALGQGPEFLTYFQNEAQLDKSGLPSDRFFAERPEGSVSTLKIQRTQQEDSAVYLCASSIRIQETQYFGPGTRLLVL.

The DNA for the CDR3 is TGTGCCAGTAGTATGGGGGGAACCGGGAACATTCAGTACTTC. This sequence encodes CASSMGGTGNIQYF. This chain connects TRBV19 to TRBJ2-4; perhaps TRBD2 as D (6 bases). Germline V gene sequence: CDR1 LNHDA, CDR2 SQIVND (reference sequence). There are 14 residues in the CDR3. V shed 3 bases and J shed 7 bases, with 13 bases lying between them.

The chain uses TRBV30 and TRBJ1-6; 11 bases are a match to TRBD1. V was pared by 1 base and J by 8 bases, with 4 bases of the junction left unmatched. The V gene's germline CDR1 is GTSNPN and CDR2 SVGIG (reference sequence). The CDR3 has 15 amino acids. The CDR3 protein is CAWSDRGQGDSPLHF. The CDR3 DNA is TGTGCCTGGAGTGACCGGGGACAGGGGGATTCACCCCTCCACTTT. Combining the CDR3 with reference TRBV30 and TRBJ1-6 gives the whole variable domain SQTIHQWPATLVQPVGSPLSLECTVEGTSNPNLYWYRQAAGRGLQLLFYSVGIGQISSEVPQNLSASRPQDRQFILSSKKLLLSDSGFYLCAWSDRGQGDSPLHFGNGTRLTVT.

J is TRBJ2-1 and V is TRBV7-9, with 12 bases lining up with TRBD1. The CDR3 contains 15 residues. Per germline, CDR1 SEHNR and CDR2 FQNEAQ (reference sequence). Unmatched junction bases numbered 8, after V lost 5 bases and J lost 9 bases. CDR3 nucleotides: TGTGCCAGCAGCCCTTGGGACAGGGGGCTAGGTGAGCAGTTCTTC. It is translated as CASSPWDRGLGEQFF.

The chain has TRBV4-1 and TRBJ1-2; the D is unclear. Deletions cut 5 bases from V and 7 bases from J, with 11 bases between. This CDR3 spans 12 amino acids. Germline V gene data show CDR1 as MGHRA and CDR2 as YSYEKL. The CDR3 sequence is CASSSEVGGYTF. The CDR3 DNA reads as TGCGCCAGCAGCTCCGAGGTAGGTGGCTACACCTTC.